These 25 T cell receptor beta chains were sequenced from one sample in a study of identical twins. TCRdb itself ran the 5' RACE reads through MiXCR, one entry per CDR3 protein. The data contain some 690,000 distinct CDR3 sequences, over 20% of them singletons. In addition, the sample was reused for a study of T cells expressing NK-cell markers.

The sample taken for sequencing was PBMCs. The receptors here all came from a woman aged 18-30 years in good health.

This sequence joins TRBV29-1 and TRBJ2-1; D not resolved. Germline V CDR1 and CDR2: SQVTM, ANQGSEA. V was clipped by 1 base and J by 4 bases, with 8 bases between them. There are 13 residues in the CDR3. CDR3 sequence (DNA): TGCAGCGTTGAAGCCCTCGGTTACAATGAGCAGTTCTTC. It codes for CSVEALGYNEQFF.

This clonotype turned up a few times. The rearrangement links TRBV4-1 to TRBJ1-2, with D hard to call. Looked up from germline, CDR1 is MGHRA and CDR2 is YSYEKL. The V and J ends lost 1 base and 8 bases respectively, with 17 bases between them. This CDR3 is built from 15 residues. CDR3 nucleotide sequence: TGCGCCAGCAGCCAAGGGTACGACGGAACTCGGGGCTACACCTTC. It translates to CASSQGYDGTRGYTF.

CDR3 protein: CASSQTSGGVYGYTF. The CDR3, as DNA: TGTGCCAGCAGCCAAACCTCGGGGGGGGTCTATGGCTACACCTTC. The genes are TRBV11-3 and TRBJ1-2; D possibly corresponds to TRBD1 (5 bases). The CDR3 is 15 amino acids. The germline gives CDR1 SGHNT, CDR2 YENEEA. The ends were cut back, 5 bases at V and 4 bases at J, with 17 bases in the middle.

V is TRBV7-4 and J is TRBJ2-4; D is undetermined. The CDR3 runs 11 residues. Trimming removed 8 bases from V and 4 bases from J, with 6 bases in between. CDR1 and CDR2 (germline): SGHVT, SQSDAQ. CDR3 sequence reads: CASPGKNIQYF. CDR3 in DNA: TGTGCCAGCCCCGGAAAAAACATTCAGTACTTC. Full variable domain (remainder filled in from reference TRBV7-4 and TRBJ2-4): GAGVSQSPRYKVAKRGRDVALRCDSISGHVTLYWYRQTLGQGSEVLTYSQSDAQRDKSGRPSGRFSAERPERSVSTLKIQRTEQGDSAVYLCASPGKNIQYFGAGTRLSVL.

This clonotype was counted at least ten times. Compared with germline, one end of the junction differs, possibly owing to a read error. The V call is TRBV5-5, the J call TRBJ2-4; possible D gene TRBD2, 5 bases. CDR3 size: 14 residues. Per germline, CDR1 SGHKS and CDR2 YYEKEE (reference sequence). The CDR3 bases are TGTGCCAGCAGTTTGGGCGGGGCCAAAAACATTCAGTACTTC. Translating it yields CASSLGGAKNIQYF.

V gene TRBV30 combines with J gene TRBJ2-3; D gene uncertain. Germline V gene data show CDR1 as GTSNPN and CDR2 as SVGIG (reference sequence). CDR3 length equals 13 residues. V gave up 3 bases and J gave up 8 bases, with 15 bases separating them. CDR3 sequence (DNA): TGTGCCTGGAGCCAGCACTCGGATGGTACGCAGTATTTT. Protein product: CAWSQHSDGTQYF.

This chain links TRBV20-1 with TRBJ2-7, with TRBD1 matching 7 bases. V was pared by 5 bases and J by 2 bases, with 12 bases of the junction left unmatched. Germline assignment: CDR1 DFQATT and CDR2 SNEGSKA (reference sequence). This CDR3 is 15 amino acids long. The CDR3 coding sequence is TGCAGTGCTGGAAAGACAGGGATCCGTACCTACGAGCAGTACTTC. It codes for CSAGKTGIRTYEQYF.

The sample holds a few counts of this clonotype. CDR3 nucleotide sequence: TGTGCCAGCAGTTTTAGAGGCGGCCCTAGCACAGATACGCAGTATTTT. Amino acids: CASSFRGGPSTDTQYF. The chain employs TRBV12-3 or TRBV12-4 and TRBJ2-3; D remains unclear. V gave up 3 bases and J gave up 0 bases, with 13 bases separating them. The length of the CDR3 is 16 residues.

This clonotype was picked up a small number of times. The chain carries TRBV6-1 and TRBJ2-2; no definite D call. Germline lookup yields CDR1 MNHNS and CDR2 SASEGT. There are 15 residues in the CDR3. The V end was cut by 6 bases, the J end by 5 bases, with 16 bases between. CDR3 nucleotides: TGTGCCAGCAGCCCCCACGCAAGCACAACCGGGGAGCTGTTTTTT. It specifies CASSPHASTTGELFF.

The table lists this clonotype with many counts. CDR3 sequence reads: CASSYSPLSGVYNEQFF. The CDR3 DNA follows: TGTGCCAGCAGTTACTCCCCTTTGTCGGGGGTATACAATGAGCAGTTCTTC. The rearrangement joins TRBV6-5 to TRBJ2-1; D is possibly TRBD2 (6 bases). Germline CDR1 reads MNHEY; CDR2 reads SVGAGI. This CDR3 is 17 amino acids long. V was pared by 0 bases and J by 4 bases, with 16 bases between.

This clonotype was recorded a few times. J is TRBJ2-1 and V is TRBV29-1; either TRBD1 or TRBD2 may supply D (6 bases each). Per the germline V gene, CDR1 is SQVTM and CDR2 is ANQGSEA. The CDR3 is 13 amino acids. The V end lost 4 bases, the J end lost 1 base, and 8 bases lay between the germline ends. Here the CDR3 reads CSVVGGSYNEQFF. CDR3 nucleotides: TGCAGCGTTGTAGGGGGGTCCTACAATGAGCAGTTCTTC.

The table lists this clonotype with a few counts. The rearrangement links TRBV6-1 to TRBJ1-2; D is unresolved. The CDR3 has 14 amino acids. From germline, CDR1 is MNHNS and CDR2 SASEGT. V gave up 5 bases and J gave up 4 bases, with 14 bases separating them. CDR3 bases: TGTGCCAGCAGTCCAGCGCCGGTTGGCTATGGCTACACCTTC. The encoded protein is CASSPAPVGYGYTF.

This clonotype has more than one count but fewer than ten. The V gene is TRBV7-8, the J gene TRBJ2-7; D call uncertain. Per germline, CDR1 SGHVS and CDR2 FQNEAQ. The CDR3 extends over 14 amino acids. With 7 bases removed from V and 6 bases from J, the gap between germline ends came to 19 bases. The CDR3 sequence: CASTNPGRRAEQYF. CDR3 nucleotide sequence: TGTGCCAGCACCAATCCCGGACGGCGTGCCGAGCAGTACTTC.

This clonotype was seen more than once but under ten times. The genes are TRBV6-5 and TRBJ2-7; unclear D gene. Trimming removed 2 bases from V and 6 bases from J, with 14 bases in between. CDR3 size: 14 residues. Per the germline V gene, CDR1 is MNHEY and CDR2 is SVGAGI. CDR3 sequence reads: CASSYGPIRPEQYF. The CDR3 region has the DNA TGTGCCAGCAGTTACGGGCCCATCCGGCCCGAGCAGTACTTC.

This clonotype showed up just a few times. The junction departs from the called germline gene at one end, perhaps through a read error. The V gene is TRBV27, the J gene TRBJ2-7, with 7 bases lining up with TRBD1. Germline V lookup: CDR1 MNHEY, CDR2 SMNVEV (reference sequence). The CDR3 runs to 13 residues. The CDR3 nucleotides are TGTGCCAGCAGCTTGACAGGGAGCTACGTGCAGTACTTC. Its protein is CASSLTGSYVQYF.

This rearrangement joins TRBV20-1 to TRBJ2-1; 12 positions match TRBD2. With V trimmed by 3 bases and J by 7 bases, 10 bases remained unmatched. This CDR3 region has 16 residues. The germline V gene has CDR1 DFQATT and CDR2 SNEGSKA (reference sequence). CDR3 sequence: CSARALGLAGGNEQFF. In DNA, the CDR3 is TGCAGTGCTAGGGCCCTCGGCCTAGCGGGAGGGAATGAGCAGTTCTTC.

The chain carries TRBV7-2 and TRBJ2-7, with 9 nucleotides matching TRBD2. V shed 3 bases and J 3 bases; nucleotides not matched to a gene: 6. The length of the CDR3 is 15 residues. Germline V gene data show CDR1 as SGHTA and CDR2 as FQGNSA. The CDR3 region is CASSFTAGGIYEQYF. For the CDR3, the DNA is TGTGCCAGCAGCTTCACAGCGGGAGGTATCTACGAGCAGTACTTC.

This clonotype occurred a few times. The chain carries TRBV5-1 and TRBJ1-1, with D maybe TRBD1 (5 bases). Per the germline V gene, CDR1 is SGHRS and CDR2 is YFSETQ. This CDR3 spans 15 amino acids. The V and J ends lost 4 bases and 1 base respectively, with 14 bases between them. CDR3 nucleotides: TGCGCCAGCAGCACGGGGGGACGGGAGAACACTGAAGCTTTCTTT. This encodes CASSTGGRENTEAFF.

The sample holds a few counts of this clonotype. This rearrangement joins TRBV12-3 or TRBV12-4 to TRBJ2-1; TRBD2 matches 13 bases. The V segment lost 7 bases and the J segment 0 bases; nucleotides outside the gene matches: 12. The CDR3 spans 19 residues. In DNA, the CDR3 is TGTGCCAGCACTTACCGGACTAGCGGGGGCCCTAGCTCCTACAATGAGCAGTTCTTC. Translating gives CASTYRTSGGPSSYNEQFF.

With regard to this clonotype: Mismatch with germline at one junction end may stem from a read error. V gene TRBV3-1 combines with J gene TRBJ2-7, with TRBD2 identical over 9 bases. Germline V gene data show CDR1 as LGHDT and CDR2 as YNNKEL (reference sequence). CDR3 length: 15 residues. This chain's CDR3 is CASSQGRTSVGEQYF. In DNA, the CDR3 is TGTGCCAGTAGCCAAGGTCGGACTAGCGTCGGCGAGCAGTACTTC.

This chain joins TRBV6-1 and TRBJ2-3; 9 bases align to TRBD2. This CDR3 has 15 residues. CDR1 is MNHNS, CDR2 SASEGT, per germline. V lost 6 bases to trimming and J lost 2 bases; unmatched junction nucleotides: 6. The CDR3 loop reads CASRGLAGYTDTQYF. The CDR3 DNA reads as TGTGCCAGCAGGGGCCTAGCGGGGTACACAGATACGCAGTATTTT.

This clonotype was seen repeatedly, ten times or more. The chain's CDR3 is CASSVSGGYEQYF. The CDR3 nucleotides are TGTGCCAGCAGTGTTTCCGGGGGCTACGAGCAGTACTTC. This sequence joins TRBV9 and TRBJ2-7; the D gene is possibly TRBD2 (6 bases). V shed 5 bases and J shed 3 bases, with 12 bases lying between them. This CDR3 has 13 amino acids. Per the germline V gene, CDR1 is SGDLS and CDR2 is YYNGEE. The full variable domain, rest sourced from reference TRBV9 and TRBJ2-7, is DSGVTQTPKHLITATGQRVTLRCSPRSGDLSVYWYQQSLDQGLQFLIQYYNGEERAKGNILERFSAQQFPDLHSELNLSSLELGDSALYFCASSVSGGYEQYFGPGTRLTVT.

The chain is built from TRBV10-3 and TRBJ2-1; D remains unclear. The germline V and J ends were trimmed by 6 bases and 0 bases, with 15 bases remaining between them. CDR1 is ENHRY, CDR2 SYGVKD, per germline. The length of the CDR3 is 16 residues. The CDR3 DNA follows: TGTGCCATCAGGCCCACCCTAGTGAGCTCCTACAATGAGCAGTTCTTC. It specifies CAIRPTLVSSYNEQFF.

The chain carries TRBV20-1 and TRBJ2-1, with a possible D match to TRBD2 (6 bases). Trimming took off 7 bases at V and 4 bases at J, with 11 bases between the two ends. CDR1 is DFQATT, CDR2 SNEGSKA, per germline (reference sequence). The CDR3 is made up of 12 amino acids. CDR3 sequence (DNA): TGCAGTGGAAAACGGGGGTACAATGAGCAGTTCTTC. Translated, it gives CSGKRGYNEQFF.

The rearrangement uses TRBV6-5 and TRBJ1-4; D is uncertain. Germline V gene data show CDR1 as MNHEY and CDR2 as SVGAGI. The CDR3 is 13 residues long. Trimming removed 2 bases from V and 8 bases from J, with 9 bases in between. DNA of the CDR3: TGTGCCAGCAGTTACGACGGTTTCGAAAAACTGTTTTTT. As protein: CASSYDGFEKLFF.